A selection of T cell receptor beta chains follows, all from one sample in a study of T cells in Graves' hyperthyroidism and ophthalmopathy. Each CDR3 protein gets one entry after TCRdb re-called the multiplex PCR reads with MiXCR. The table lists about 200,000 distinct CDR3 sequences, around 20% of them singletons. The sequenced material came from blood. Every receptor here comes from a middle-aged man with Graves' hyperthyroidism. Both conserved end residues are part of each CDR3. D genes are given only for firm matches. Clone size is given for some rows only: seen once, a few or many times, or a class if the clone is expanded.

size | D | J | V | DNA | CDR3
many | NA | TRBJ1-5 | TRBV2 | TGTGCCAGCAGTTCGGCTCGGAAGGTTGATCAGCCCCAGCATTTT | CASSSARKVDQPQHF
many | NA | TRBJ2-5 | TRBV5-5 | TGTGCCAGCAGCTTGGTTCGAGAGACCCAGTACTTC | CASSLVRETQYF
few | NA | TRBJ1-1 | TRBV29-1 | TGCAGCGTTGTAGGACACCTATACACTGAAGCTTTCTTT | CSVVGHLYTEAFF
many | NA | TRBJ2-4 | TRBV12-3/TRBV12-4 | TGTGCCAGCAGCCTCTCGGACAGAAACATTCAGTACTTC | CASSLSDRNIQYF
few | TRBD2 | TRBJ2-5 | TRBV20-1 | TGCAGTGTTGGGGGAGGGCTAGCTTTAGAGACCCAGTACTTC | CSVGGGLALETQYF
NA | TRBD1 | TRBJ1-2 | TRBV29-1 | TGCAGCGTTGACTCAGGACAGGAAGGGGGCTATGGCTACACCTTC | CSVDSGQEGGYGYTF
many | NA | TRBJ1-1 | TRBV7-2 | TGTGCCAGCAGCGCCCGCCGGGGCACTGAAGCTTTCTTT | CASSARRGTEAFF
many | NA | TRBJ1-2 | TRBV20-1 | TGCAGTGCCCGGGACACCGGGATGAACTATGGCTACACCTTC | CSARDTGMNYGYTF
few | NA | TRBJ2-7 | TRBV27 | TGTGCCAGCAGTTCGCTCCAGGGGATGGACGAGCAGTACTTC | CASSSLQGMDEQYF
NA | NA | TRBJ1-5 | TRBV28 | TGTGCCAGCAGTTTCGGGTCGGCCGCCAGCAATCAGCCCCAGCATTTT | CASSFGSAASNQPQHF
many | NA | TRBJ2-5 | TRBV3-1 | TGTGCCAGCAGCCAAGGGAGGGGGGTTCTTGGCGAGACCCAGTACTTC | CASSQGRGVLGETQYF
NA | TRBD2 | TRBJ2-5 | TRBV6-2/TRBV6-3 | TGTGTCAGCAGTTACTCAGGACTAGCGGGGGAGCTCCAAGAGACCCAGTACTTC | CVSSYSGLAGELQETQYF
NA | NA | TRBJ2-7 | TRBV5-1 | TGCGCCAGCAGCTTGGATGGGTACAGCAGCTACGAGCAGTACTTC | CASSLDGYSSYEQYF
NA | TRBD2 | TRBJ2-5 | TRBV7-2 | TGTGCCAGCAGCTTAGGTATAGCGGGGGGGACACAAGAGACCCAGTACTTC | CASSLGIAGGTQETQYF
many | NA | TRBJ2-7 | TRBV7-9 | TGTGCCAGCAGCCAGCCGGGCCCCTTGGCCTACGAGCAGTACTTC | CASSQPGPLAYEQYF
few | NA | TRBJ2-6 | TRBV7-3 | TGTGCCAGCAGCTTACTAGGTCCCTCATTGGGCGGGGCCAACGTCCTGACTTTC | CASSLLGPSLGGANVLTF
many | NA | TRBJ1-2 | TRBV3-1 | TGTGCCAGCAGCCCGCATGAATCAATGGGACCTTCCTATGGCTACACCTTC | CASSPHESMGPSYGYTF
many | TRBD1 | TRBJ1-1 | TRBV3-1 | TGTGCCAGCAGCCCTTTTCTCCTCCGGACCAGGGGGTACACTGAAGCTTTCTTT | CASSPFLLRTRGYTEAFF
many | TRBD1 | TRBJ2-1 | TRBV20-1 | TGCAGTGCTAACCCGCCCGACAGGGCCGTTGGAGATGAGCAGTTCTTC | CSANPPDRAVGDEQFF
many | TRBD2 | TRBJ2-3 | TRBV6-6 | TGTGCCAGCAGTTACGGTGTTCGGGCTAGCGGTGGTCCGGCAGATACGCAGTATTTT | CASSYGVRASGGPADTQYF
NA | NA | TRBJ2-1 | TRBV19 | TGTGCCAGTAGTTCTACAGGGACTAAGCAGTTCTTC | CASSSTGTKQFF
many | NA | TRBJ1-6 | TRBV7-3 | TGTGCCAGCAGCTTCGGCGGGAGTTCACCCCTCCACTTT | CASSFGGSSPLHF
NA | TRBD2 | TRBJ2-2 | TRBV18 | TGTGCCAGCTCAGAGACTAGCGGGAGCACCGGGGAGCTGTTTTTT | CASSETSGSTGELFF
many | TRBD2 | TRBJ2-2 | TRBV11-2 | TGTGCCAGCAGCTTAGAGGCGGGGGGGCCCGGGGAGCTGTTTTTT | CASSLEAGGPGELFF
many | TRBD1 | TRBJ2-1 | TRBV28 | TGTGCCAGCAGTTCCCACGGCGACAGGGAAGATGAGCAGTTCTTC | CASSSHGDREDEQFF
NA | TRBD2 | TRBJ2-1 | TRBV7-9 | TGTGCCAGCAGCGGCAGCGGGGGGGCCCGGTTTTTGACTAGGGCGTACAATGAGCAGTTCTTC | CASSGSGGARFLTRAYNEQFF
many | TRBD1 | TRBJ2-5 | TRBV6-1 | TGTGCCAGCAGTTCAACACAGGGGCAGTTTGGGACCCAGTACTTC | CASSSTQGQFGTQYF
few | TRBD1 | TRBJ1-6 | TRBV24-1 | TGTGCCACCGAGGGGTCGCAGGGGGGAAATTCACCCCTCCACTTT | CATEGSQGGNSPLHF
few | TRBD2 | TRBJ2-5 | TRBV5-4 | TGTGCCAGCAGCGTCCGGGACTATAAGGAGACCCAGTACTTC | CASSVRDYKETQYF
NA | NA | TRBJ2-5 | TRBV3-1 | TGTGCCAGCAGCCGTGTATCCCAAGAGACCCAGTACTTC | CASSRVSQETQYF
NA | TRBD2 | TRBJ2-5 | TRBV4-3 | TGCGCCAGCAGCCGGGAAGCGGGAGGTCGAGAGACCCAGTACTTC | CASSREAGGRETQYF
few | NA | TRBJ1-4 | TRBV7-2 | TGTGCCAGCAGCTTTTATCAGGGAGGGGAAAAACTGTTTTTT | CASSFYQGGEKLFF
many | NA | TRBJ2-1 | TRBV6-1 | TGTGCCAGCACTTCTCGGCAGGGTGAGCAGTTCTTC | CASTSRQGEQFF
many | NA | TRBJ2-7 | TRBV2 | TGTGCCAGCCGCGGGGATTTTTACGAGCAGTACTTC | CASRGDFYEQYF
NA | NA | TRBJ1-6 | TRBV7-8 | TGTGCCAGCAGCTTAACAGGGAATTCACCCCTCCACTTT | CASSLTGNSPLHF
many | TRBD2 | TRBJ2-1 | TRBV5-1 | TGCGCCAGCAGCTTGGCTTATAGCGGGGGGACGGAGCAGTTCTTC | CASSLAYSGGTEQFF
many | NA | TRBJ2-5 | TRBV30 | TGTGCCTGGAAGACGGACCCCGGGGGAGAGACCCAGTACTTC | CAWKTDPGGETQYF
NA | TRBD1 | TRBJ1-6 | TRBV30 | TGTGCCTGGGGACCCGGGACAGGGAATTCACCCCTCCACTTT | CAWGPGTGNSPLHF
many | NA | TRBJ2-1 | TRBV20-1 | TGCAGTGCTAGAAGGCTAGCCCGAGGGAATGAGCAGTTCTTC | CSARRLARGNEQFF
NA | TRBD1 | TRBJ2-7 | TRBV18 | TGTGCCAGCTCACCATGGACAGGGATTGACTACGAGCAGTACTTC | CASSPWTGIDYEQYF
NA | NA | TRBJ2-5 | TRBV7-9 | TGTGCCAGCAGCCCACCATCTGGGGAGACCCAGTACTTC | CASSPPSGETQYF
many | NA | TRBJ2-3 | TRBV20-1 | TGCAGTGCCCATCAGGACAGCACAGATACGCAGTATTTT | CSAHQDSTDTQYF
many | NA | TRBJ2-2 | TRBV5-8 | TGTGCCAGCAGCTTTGGAGGCTACACCGGGGAGCTGTTTTTT | CASSFGGYTGELFF
many | NA | TRBJ1-5 | TRBV2 | TGTGCCAGCAGTGGGGGGCAGGATCAGCCCCAGCATTTT | CASSGGQDQPQHF
many | NA | TRBJ2-1 | TRBV7-2 | TGTGCCAGCAGCTTAGGACAACCGGGCGTCGATGAGCAGTTCTTC | CASSLGQPGVDEQFF
many | NA | TRBJ1-3 | TRBV29-1 | TGCAGCGCGGAAGGCTCTGGAAACACCATATATTTT | CSAEGSGNTIYF
NA | NA | TRBJ2-1 | TRBV6-2/TRBV6-3 | TGTGCCAGCAGCTCCCTCGGGGACTTCCCCCTCATAGGGTGGAATGAGCAGTTCTTC | CASSSLGDFPLIGWNEQFF
few | NA | TRBJ2-3 | TRBV6-1 | TGTGCCAGCAGTGAAGAGGGTGGGTCGATTGGGCAGTATTTT | CASSEEGGSIGQYF
NA | TRBD2 | TRBJ2-1 | TRBV3-1 | TGTGCCAGCAGCCATCTAGCGACTAGCGGGAAGTCGGAGCAGTTCTTC | CASSHLATSGKSEQFF
many | NA | TRBJ1-2 | TRBV20-1 | TGCAGTGCTAGAGATTCACCCGGGGAGCCCTGGGGCTACACCTTC | CSARDSPGEPWGYTF
many | NA | TRBJ1-4 | TRBV7-8 | TGTGCCAGCAGCTTATCAGGGTCTAATGAAAAACTGTTTTTT | CASSLSGSNEKLFF
few | NA | TRBJ1-4 | TRBV28 | TGTGCCAGCAGTTTCCCAAGACAGAACAATGAAAAACTGTTTTTT | CASSFPRQNNEKLFF
many | TRBD2 | TRBJ2-3 | TRBV12-3/TRBV12-4 | TGTGCCAGCAGTTATCCTAGCGGATCCACAGATACGCAGTATTTT | CASSYPSGSTDTQYF